This TCR beta chain was sequenced for a study of early T cells in non-severe SARS-CoV-2 infection. Study-level points and caveats: Anti-spike CD8 specificities were favored by VDJdb matching, whose results missed private and CD4 specificities.

This clonotype is termed medium-sized. Its antigen remains unidentified. Germline CDR1 reads KGHDR; CDR2 reads SFDVKD. The CDR3 totals 17 residues. V shed 3 bases and J 6 bases; nucleotides not matched to a gene: 12. TCRdb ran MiXCR on the 5' RACE reads and lists one entry per CDR3 protein. Counted here are fewer than 35,000 distinct CDR3 sequences, 4.4% occurring once; the ten biggest clones make up roughly an eighth. This rearrangement joins TRBV24-1 to TRBJ2-3; 9 bases are a match to TRBD2. The sample was whole blood. The TCR originated in an adult who was a healthcare worker with PCR-confirmed SARS-CoV-2 infection or an uninfected control (not recorded which). The CDR3 nucleotides are TGTGCCACCAGTGATCCAAAGACTAGCGGAGCAAAGGATACGCAGTATTTT. It is translated as CATSDPKTSGAKDTQYF.